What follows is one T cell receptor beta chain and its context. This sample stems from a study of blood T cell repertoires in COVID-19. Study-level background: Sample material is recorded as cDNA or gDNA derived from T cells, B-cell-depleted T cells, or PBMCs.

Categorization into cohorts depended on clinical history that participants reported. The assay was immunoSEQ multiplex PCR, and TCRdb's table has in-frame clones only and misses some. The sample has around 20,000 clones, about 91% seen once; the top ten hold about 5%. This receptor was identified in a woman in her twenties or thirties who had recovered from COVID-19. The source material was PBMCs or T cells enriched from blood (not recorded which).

CDR3 in amino acids: CSVWTGRGTEAFF. CDR3 coding DNA: TGCAGCGTCTGGACAGGGCGAGGCACTGAAGCTTTCTTT. The J gene is TRBJ1-1, the V gene TRBV29-1; TRBD1 aligns across 8 bases. There are 13 residues in the CDR3. The V gene's germline CDR1 is SQVTM and CDR2 ANQGSEA. The J segment lost 4 bases and the V segment lost 6 bases, leaving 7 bases of the junction unmatched.